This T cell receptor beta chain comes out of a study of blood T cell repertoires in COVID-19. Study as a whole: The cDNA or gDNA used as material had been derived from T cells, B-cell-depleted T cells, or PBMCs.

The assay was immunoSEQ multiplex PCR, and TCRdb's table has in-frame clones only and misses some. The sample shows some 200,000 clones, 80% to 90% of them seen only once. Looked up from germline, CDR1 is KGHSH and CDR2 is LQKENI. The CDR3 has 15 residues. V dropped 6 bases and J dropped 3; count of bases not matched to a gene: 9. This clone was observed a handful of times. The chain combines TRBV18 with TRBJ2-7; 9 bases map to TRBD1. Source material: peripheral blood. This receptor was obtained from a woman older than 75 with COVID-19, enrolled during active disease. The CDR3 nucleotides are TGTGCCAGCTCGCTGACAGGGGGAAGCCTCTACGAGCAGTACGTC. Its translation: CASSLTGGSLYEQYV.